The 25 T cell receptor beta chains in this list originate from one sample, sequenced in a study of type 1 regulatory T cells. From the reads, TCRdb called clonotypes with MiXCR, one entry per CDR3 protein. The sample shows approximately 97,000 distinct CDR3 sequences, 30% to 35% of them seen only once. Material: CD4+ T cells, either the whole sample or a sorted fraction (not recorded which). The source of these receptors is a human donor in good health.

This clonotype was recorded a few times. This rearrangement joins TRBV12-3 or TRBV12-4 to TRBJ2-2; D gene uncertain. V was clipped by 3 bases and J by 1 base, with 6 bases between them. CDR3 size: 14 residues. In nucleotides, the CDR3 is TGTGCCAGCAGTTTGGTTAGGAACACCGGGGAGCTGTTTTTT. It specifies CASSLVRNTGELFF.

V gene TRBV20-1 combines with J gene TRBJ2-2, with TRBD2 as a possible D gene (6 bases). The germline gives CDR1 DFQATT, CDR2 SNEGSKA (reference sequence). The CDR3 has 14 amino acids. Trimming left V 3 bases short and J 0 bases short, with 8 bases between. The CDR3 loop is CSASGGTNTGELFF. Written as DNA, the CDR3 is TGCAGTGCTAGCGGGGGAACGAACACCGGGGAGCTGTTTTTT.

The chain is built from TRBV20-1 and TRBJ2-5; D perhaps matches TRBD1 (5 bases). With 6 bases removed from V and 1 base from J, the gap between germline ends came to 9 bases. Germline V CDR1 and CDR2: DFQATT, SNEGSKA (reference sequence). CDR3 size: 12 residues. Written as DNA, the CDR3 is TGCAGTGCCAATACAGGCCAAGAGACCCAGTACTTC. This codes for CSANTGQETQYF.

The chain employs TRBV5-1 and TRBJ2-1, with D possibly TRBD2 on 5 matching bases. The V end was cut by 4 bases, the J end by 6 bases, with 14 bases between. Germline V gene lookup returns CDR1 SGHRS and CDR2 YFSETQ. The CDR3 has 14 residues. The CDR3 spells CASSDPTRPNEQFF. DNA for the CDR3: TGCGCCAGCAGCGACCCCACTAGACCCAATGAGCAGTTCTTC.

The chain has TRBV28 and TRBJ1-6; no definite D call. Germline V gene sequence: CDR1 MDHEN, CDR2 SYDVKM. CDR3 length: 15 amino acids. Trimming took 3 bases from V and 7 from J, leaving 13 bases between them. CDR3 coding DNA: TGTGCCAGCAGTTTTTTCGGGAGAGGGAATTCACCCCTCCACTTT. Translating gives CASSFFGRGNSPLHF.

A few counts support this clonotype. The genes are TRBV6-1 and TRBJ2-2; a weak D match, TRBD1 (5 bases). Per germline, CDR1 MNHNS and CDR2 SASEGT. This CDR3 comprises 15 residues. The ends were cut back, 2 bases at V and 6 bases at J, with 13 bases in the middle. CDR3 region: CASSENPGSAGELFF. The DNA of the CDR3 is TGTGCCAGCAGTGAAAATCCAGGGTCGGCCGGGGAGCTGTTTTTT.

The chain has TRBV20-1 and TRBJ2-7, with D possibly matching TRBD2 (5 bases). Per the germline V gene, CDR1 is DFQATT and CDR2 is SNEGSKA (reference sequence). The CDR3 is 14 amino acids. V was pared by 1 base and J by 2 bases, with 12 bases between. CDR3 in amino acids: CSARAPGLPYEQYF. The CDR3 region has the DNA TGCAGTGCTAGAGCCCCGGGGTTACCCTACGAGCAGTACTTC.

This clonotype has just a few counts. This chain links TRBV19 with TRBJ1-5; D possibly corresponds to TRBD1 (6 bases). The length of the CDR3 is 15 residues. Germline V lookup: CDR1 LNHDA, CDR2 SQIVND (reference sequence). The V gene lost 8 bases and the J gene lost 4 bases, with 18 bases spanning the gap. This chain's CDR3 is CASSTGRTDNQPQHF. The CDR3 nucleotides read TGTGCCAGTTCTACAGGGAGAACAGATAATCAGCCCCAGCATTTT.

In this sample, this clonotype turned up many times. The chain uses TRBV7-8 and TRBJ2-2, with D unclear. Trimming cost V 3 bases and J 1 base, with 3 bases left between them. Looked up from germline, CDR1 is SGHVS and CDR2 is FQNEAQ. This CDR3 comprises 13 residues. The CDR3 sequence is CASSFLNTGELFF. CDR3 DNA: TGTGCCAGCAGCTTTTTGAACACCGGGGAGCTGTTTTTT.

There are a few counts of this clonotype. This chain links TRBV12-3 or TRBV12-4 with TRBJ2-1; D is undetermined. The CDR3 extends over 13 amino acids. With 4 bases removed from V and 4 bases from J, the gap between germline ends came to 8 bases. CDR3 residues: CASSSLEYNEQFF. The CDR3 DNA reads TGTGCCAGCAGTTCCCTCGAATACAATGAGCAGTTCTTC.

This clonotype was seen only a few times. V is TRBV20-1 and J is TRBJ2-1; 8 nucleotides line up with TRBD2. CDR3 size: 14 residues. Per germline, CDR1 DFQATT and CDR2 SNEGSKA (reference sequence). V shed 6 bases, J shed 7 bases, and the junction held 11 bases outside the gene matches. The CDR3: CSATSSGQGNEQFF. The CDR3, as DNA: TGCAGTGCCACTTCTAGCGGGCAGGGTAATGAGCAGTTCTTC.

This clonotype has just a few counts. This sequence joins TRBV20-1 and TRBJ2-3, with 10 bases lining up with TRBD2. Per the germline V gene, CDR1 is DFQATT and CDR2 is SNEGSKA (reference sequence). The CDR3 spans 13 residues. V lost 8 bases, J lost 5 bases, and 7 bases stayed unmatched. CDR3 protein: CSLLAGGGDTQYF. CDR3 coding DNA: TGCAGTCTCTTAGCGGGAGGAGGAGATACGCAGTATTTT.

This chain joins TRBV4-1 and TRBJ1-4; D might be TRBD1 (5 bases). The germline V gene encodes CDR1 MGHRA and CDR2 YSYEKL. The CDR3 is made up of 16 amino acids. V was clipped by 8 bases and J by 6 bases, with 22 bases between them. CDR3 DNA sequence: TGCGCCAGCGTCAAGGGGCCGGGAGACGGGGATGAAAAACTGTTTTTT. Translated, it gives CASVKGPGDGDEKLFF.

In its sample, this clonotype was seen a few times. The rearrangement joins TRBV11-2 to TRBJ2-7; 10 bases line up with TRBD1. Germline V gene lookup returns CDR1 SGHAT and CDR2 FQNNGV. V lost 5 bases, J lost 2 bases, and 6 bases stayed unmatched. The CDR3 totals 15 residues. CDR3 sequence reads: CASSHKGQGAYEQYF. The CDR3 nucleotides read TGTGCCAGCAGCCACAAAGGACAGGGGGCCTACGAGCAGTACTTC. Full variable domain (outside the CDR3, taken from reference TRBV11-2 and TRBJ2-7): EAGVAQSPRYKIIEKRQSVAFWCNPISGHATLYWYQQILGQGPKLLIQFQNNGVVDDSQLPKDRFSAERLKGVDSTLKIQPAKLEDSAVYLCASSHKGQGAYEQYFGPGTRLTVT.

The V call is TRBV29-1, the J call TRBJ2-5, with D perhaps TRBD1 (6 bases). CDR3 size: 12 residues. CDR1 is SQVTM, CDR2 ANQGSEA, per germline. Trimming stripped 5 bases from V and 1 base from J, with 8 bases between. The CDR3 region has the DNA TGCAGCGTTCTGACAGGCCAAGAGACCCAGTACTTC. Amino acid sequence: CSVLTGQETQYF.

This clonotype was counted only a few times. CDR3 loop: CASSQARAYEQYF. The CDR3 DNA reads TGTGCCAGCAGCCAAGCCCGAGCCTACGAGCAGTACTTC. The rearrangement uses TRBV3-1 and TRBJ2-7; no reliable D call. V lost 1 base, J lost 2 bases, and 6 bases lay in between. The germline CDR1 and CDR2 sequences are LGHDT and YNNKEL (reference sequence). The CDR3 extends over 13 amino acids.

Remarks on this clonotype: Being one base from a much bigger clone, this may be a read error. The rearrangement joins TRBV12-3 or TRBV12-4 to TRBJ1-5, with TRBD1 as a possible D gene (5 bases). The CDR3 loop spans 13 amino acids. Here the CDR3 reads CVSTLGVGQPQHF. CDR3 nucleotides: TGTGTCAGCACCCTGGGGGTCGGTCAGCCCCAGCATTTT.

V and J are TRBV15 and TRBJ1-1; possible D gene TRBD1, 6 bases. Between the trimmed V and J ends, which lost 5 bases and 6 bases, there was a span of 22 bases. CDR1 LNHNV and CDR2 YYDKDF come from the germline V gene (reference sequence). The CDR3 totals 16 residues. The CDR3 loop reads CATSRYLRQGRPEAFF. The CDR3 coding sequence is TGTGCCACCAGCCGTTATCTAAGGCAGGGGAGGCCTGAAGCTTTCTTT.

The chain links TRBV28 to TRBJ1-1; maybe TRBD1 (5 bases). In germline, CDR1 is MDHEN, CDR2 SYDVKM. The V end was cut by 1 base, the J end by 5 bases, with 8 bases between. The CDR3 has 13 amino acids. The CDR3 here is CASSLSRVTEAFF. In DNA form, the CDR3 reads TGTGCCAGCAGTTTATCCAGGGTAACTGAAGCTTTCTTT.

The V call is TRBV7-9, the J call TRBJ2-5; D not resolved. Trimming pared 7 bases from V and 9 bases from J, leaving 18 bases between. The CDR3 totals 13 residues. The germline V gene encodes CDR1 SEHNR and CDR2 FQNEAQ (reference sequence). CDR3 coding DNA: TGTGCCAGCAAATCCCCGTTGGGCAGTCCCCAGTACTTC. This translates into CASKSPLGSPQYF.

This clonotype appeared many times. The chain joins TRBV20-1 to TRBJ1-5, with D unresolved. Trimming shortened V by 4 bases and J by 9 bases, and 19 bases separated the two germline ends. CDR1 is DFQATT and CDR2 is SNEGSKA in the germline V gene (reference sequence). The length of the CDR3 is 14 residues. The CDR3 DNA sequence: TGCAGTGCTAACTCTCAGGACCTTCAAGGGCCCCAGCATTTT. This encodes CSANSQDLQGPQHF.

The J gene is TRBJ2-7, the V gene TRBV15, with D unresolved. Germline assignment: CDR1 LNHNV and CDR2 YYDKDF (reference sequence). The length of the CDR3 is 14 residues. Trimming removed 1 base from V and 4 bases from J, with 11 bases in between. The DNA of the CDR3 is TGTGCCACCAGCAGAGGAGGACGGCTTTACGAGCAGTACTTC. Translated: CATSRGGRLYEQYF.

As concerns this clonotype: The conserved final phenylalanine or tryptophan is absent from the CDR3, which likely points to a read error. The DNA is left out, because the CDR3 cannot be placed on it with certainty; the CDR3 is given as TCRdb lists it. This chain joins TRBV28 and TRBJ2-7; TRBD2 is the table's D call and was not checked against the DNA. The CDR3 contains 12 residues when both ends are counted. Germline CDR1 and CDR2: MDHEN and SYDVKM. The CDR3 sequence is CASSSSRSSGSL.

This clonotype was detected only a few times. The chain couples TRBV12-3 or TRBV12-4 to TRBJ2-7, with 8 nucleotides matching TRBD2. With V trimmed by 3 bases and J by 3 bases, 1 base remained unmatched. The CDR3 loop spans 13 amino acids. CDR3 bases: TGTGCCAGCAGTTTCCTAGCGGGCTACGAGCAGTACTTC. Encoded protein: CASSFLAGYEQYF.

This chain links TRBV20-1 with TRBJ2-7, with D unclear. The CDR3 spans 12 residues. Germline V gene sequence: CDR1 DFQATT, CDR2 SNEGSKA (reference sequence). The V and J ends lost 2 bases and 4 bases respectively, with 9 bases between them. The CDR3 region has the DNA TGCAGTGCTAGACCGGACGTATACGAGCAGTACTTC. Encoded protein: CSARPDVYEQYF.